This T cell receptor (beta chain) is drawn from a study of blood T cell repertoires in COVID-19. Study overall: The cDNA or gDNA used as material had been derived from T cells, B-cell-depleted T cells, or PBMCs.

The germline V gene has CDR1 SGDLS and CDR2 YYNGEE. The CDR3 spans 15 residues. With V trimmed by 4 bases and J by 2 bases, 6 bases remained unmatched. Under the authors' procedure: Reference gene primer amplification yielded estimated nucleated cell counts. Clones were sequenced by immunoSEQ multiplex PCR, and TCRdb holds only the in-frame ones, with some missing. V, J and clone size derive from that table, while D and trimming were established from the DNA sequence. The table lists about 190,000 clones, around 91% of them singletons. Sequenced material: peripheral blood. The chain couples TRBV9 to TRBJ2-5, with 9 bases fitting TRBD1. This clonotype was obtained from a man over 45 with acute or convalescent COVID-19. The CDR3 DNA sequence: TGTGCCAGCAGCCGGGACAGGGTGGGGCAAGAGACCCAGTACTTC. This sequence encodes CASSRDRVGQETQYF.